What follows describes a single T cell receptor (beta chain). The antigen is unknown. The sample belongs to a study of T cell responses to AZD1222 COVID-19 vaccine. Broader study findings: Donors in the cohort were predominantly white British and more often female, and clonal diversity was possibly underestimated. Repertoire collection took place solely once the T cell response had peaked. Nearly half of spike-specific TCRs reportedly target unmutated variant regions.

Sequencing was performed with immunoSEQ multiplex PCR; in TCRdb, only in-frame clones are kept and a portion is missing. The table lists 140,000 or so clones, roughly 90% of them singletons, with about 2% in the top ten. The CDR3 spans 17 residues. Germline CDR1 reads SGHAT; CDR2 reads FQNNGV. Trimming removed 2 bases at V and 2 bases at J, with 13 bases between. Pooled samples include second doses given at about 4 or 12 weeks. Sequenced material: peripheral blood, taken 28 days after the second AZD1222 dose. This TCR was recovered from an adult who received the AZD1222 COVID-19 vaccine. The chain employs TRBV11-2 and TRBJ2-6; no clear D gene. CDR3 loop: CASSLRPQGTGANVLTF. CDR3 sequence (DNA): TGTGCCAGCAGCTTACGCCCCCAAGGTACTGGGGCCAACGTCCTGACTTTC.